Each of the 28 T cell receptor beta chains below was sequenced from the same sample in a study of response to subunit inactivated influenza vaccine. TCRdb re-analysed the RT-PCR reads in MiXCR, keeping a single row per CDR3 protein. The profile shows hundreds of thousands of distinct CDR3 sequences, approximately 7.1% of them singletons. The sample was PBMCs from blood, taken about 24 months after vaccination. The receptors originated from a man between 50 and 70 years old who received an inactivated influenza vaccine.

The CDR3 region is CASSLAHGTGSYGYTF. The CDR3 DNA follows: TGTGCCAGCAGCTTAGCCCACGGGACAGGGAGCTATGGCTACACCTTC. The gene calls are TRBV7-2 and TRBJ1-2; 9 nucleotides match TRBD1. J was trimmed by 4 bases and V by 0 bases; bases with no gene match: 6. Germline-derived CDR1 and CDR2 are SGHTA and FQGNSA. This CDR3 region has 16 residues.

The chain is built from TRBV14 and TRBJ2-4, with a possible D match to TRBD2 (5 bases). Trimming removed 1 base from V and 1 base from J, with 5 bases in between. Looked up from germline, CDR1 is SGHDN and CDR2 is FVKESK. The CDR3 runs to 14 residues. The CDR3 protein is CASSQAGAKNIQYF. CDR3 in DNA: TGTGCCAGCAGCCAAGCGGGGGCCAAAAACATTCAGTACTTC.

The CDR3 spells CASKSTGGANTQYF. The CDR3 region has the DNA TGTGCCAGCAAGTCGACAGGGGGCGCGAATACGCAGTATTTT. The rearrangement joins TRBV11-2 to TRBJ2-3, with 10 bases that match TRBD1. Germline V gene data show CDR1 as SGHAT and CDR2 as FQNNGV. V dropped 7 bases and J dropped 7; count of bases not matched to a gene: 8. CDR3 length: 14 residues.

This clonotype was recorded a few times. This rearrangement joins TRBV28 to TRBJ2-2, with 9 bases lining up with TRBD2. Germline lookup yields CDR1 MDHEN and CDR2 SYDVKM. The CDR3 length is 17 residues. Losses at the gene ends were 4 bases for V and 0 bases for J; bases not matched to a gene: 6. CDR3 amino acids: CASSYLAGSANTGELFF. The DNA of the CDR3 is TGTGCCAGCAGTTACCTAGCGGGGAGTGCGAACACCGGGGAGCTGTTTTTT.

This clonotype appeared a few times. This CDR3 reads CASSFDFSYEQYF. For the CDR3, the DNA is TGTGCCAGCAGTTTTGACTTTTCCTACGAGCAGTACTTC. This chain links TRBV2 with TRBJ2-7; D is uncertain. Germline CDR1 SNHLY, CDR2 FYNNEI. V was clipped by 5 bases and J by 1 base, with 9 bases between them. The CDR3 has 13 residues.

This clonotype was counted a few times. The rearrangement joins TRBV4-3 to TRBJ2-3; TRBD2 aligns across 7 bases. Germline CDR1 and CDR2: LGHNA and YSLEER. Trimming cost V 0 bases and J 2 bases; bases outside gene matches: 17. The CDR3 consists of 20 residues. This chain's CDR3 is CASSQDYGVGWRGSTDTQYF. In DNA, the CDR3 is TGCGCCAGCAGCCAAGACTACGGCGTGGGGTGGCGGGGGTCCACAGATACGCAGTATTTT.

This sequence joins TRBV10-3 and TRBJ2-7; D possibly corresponds to TRBD1 (6 bases). This CDR3 comprises 14 residues. The V gene lost 1 base and the J gene lost 2 bases, with 9 bases spanning the gap. Per germline, CDR1 ENHRY and CDR2 SYGVKD. CDR3 in amino acids: CAISELDRTYEQYF. The CDR3 region has the DNA TGTGCCATCAGTGAGTTGGACAGAACCTACGAGCAGTACTTC.

This clonotype was counted only a few times. The V gene is TRBV7-8, the J gene TRBJ2-1; 9 bases agree with TRBD1. The CDR3 contains 13 residues. Germline V CDR1 and CDR2: SGHVS, FQNEAQ. Losses at the gene ends were 1 base for V and 15 bases for J; bases not matched to a gene: 7. In DNA form, the CDR3 reads TGTGCCAGCAGCTTAGATAACAGGGGGCGGCCGTTCTTC. Translation gives CASSLDNRGRPFF.

This clonotype was found a few times. The gene calls are TRBV4-2 and TRBJ1-6; no definite D call. The CDR3 runs to 14 residues. CDR1 and CDR2 (germline): LGHNA, YNFKEQ. Trimming cost V 4 bases and J 4 bases, with 8 bases left between them. DNA of the CDR3: TGTGCCAGCAGCCCGAGAAATTATAATTCACCCCTCCACTTT. Its protein product is CASSPRNYNSPLHF.

This clonotype was picked up a small number of times. CDR3 in DNA: TGTGCAAGTCGGGAGACCGGGACCACCAAAGAGACCCAGTACTTC. It translates to CASRETGTTKETQYF. This sequence joins TRBV12-2 and TRBJ2-5; TRBD1 is taken as the D call from the table, unchecked against the DNA. TRBV12-2 is marked as a pseudogene. This CDR3 region has 15 residues.

The genes are TRBV9 and TRBJ1-1; D unclear. The V gene's germline CDR1 is SGDLS and CDR2 YYNGEE. V was trimmed by 5 bases and J by 2 bases, leaving 7 bases between them. The CDR3 length is 12 residues. The CDR3 sequence: CASSNTNTEAFF. The CDR3, as DNA: TGTGCCAGCAGTAACACCAACACTGAAGCTTTCTTT.

This clonotype was observed many times. CDR3 sequence reads: CASSVRGPHTGELFF. CDR3 DNA: TGTGCCAGCAGTGTCAGGGGGCCTCACACCGGGGAGCTGTTTTTT. V gene TRBV6-1 combines with J gene TRBJ2-2; 8 bases align to TRBD1. J was trimmed by 3 bases and V by 4 bases; bases with no gene match: 4. The CDR3 extends over 15 amino acids. In germline, CDR1 is MNHNS, CDR2 SASEGT.

The chain combines TRBV4-3 with TRBJ2-3; perhaps TRBD1 as D (7 bases). Trimming took 2 bases from V and 4 from J, leaving 13 bases between them. The CDR3 runs 15 residues. The germline CDR1 and CDR2 sequences are LGHNA and YSLEER. The CDR3 region is CASSQRQGGPDTQYF. The CDR3 DNA reads as TGCGCCAGCAGCCAAAGACAGGGAGGTCCAGATACGCAGTATTTT.

CDR3 in DNA: TGCGCCAGCAGCTTGGATGATAGGACGGTGAACACTGAAGCTTTCTTT. Its protein is CASSLDDRTVNTEAFF. J is TRBJ1-1 and V is TRBV5-1; D gene ambiguous. The CDR3 spans 16 residues. Between the trimmed V and J ends, which lost 0 bases and 0 bases, there was a span of 12 bases. Germline CDR1 and CDR2: SGHRS and YFSETQ. Variable domain in full (rest from reference TRBV5-1 and TRBJ1-1): KAGVTQTPRYLIKTRGQQVTLSCSPISGHRSVSWYQQTPGQGLQFLFEYFSETQRNKGNFPGRFSGRQFSNSRSEMNVSTLELGDSALYLCASSLDDRTVNTEAFFGQGTRLTVV.

This clonotype came up a few times. The chain uses TRBV12-3 or TRBV12-4 and TRBJ2-2; tentatively, D is TRBD1 (5 bases). The length of the CDR3 is 14 residues. The germline V and J ends were trimmed by 0 bases and 5 bases, with 7 bases remaining between them. CDR3 region: CASSLAQVTGELFF. CDR3 nucleotide sequence: TGTGCCAGCAGTTTAGCACAGGTTACCGGGGAGCTGTTTTTT.

This clonotype was counted many times. The chain combines TRBV20-1 with TRBJ2-1; no clear D. Trimming removed 0 bases at V and 5 bases at J, with 8 bases between. Germline lookup yields CDR1 DFQATT and CDR2 SNEGSKA (reference sequence). The CDR3 sequence is 13 residues long. The CDR3 sequence: CSARDGVNNEQFF. CDR3 DNA sequence: TGCAGTGCTAGAGATGGGGTGAACAATGAGCAGTTCTTC.

This chain joins TRBV18 and TRBJ1-5, with D possibly matching TRBD1 (5 bases). The germline V gene encodes CDR1 KGHSH and CDR2 LQKENI. The CDR3 extends over 15 amino acids. The V end lost 0 bases, the J end lost 6 bases, and 12 bases lay between the germline ends. CDR3 in DNA: TGTGCCAGCTCACCACCGGGGCGGAACGTTCAGCCCCAGCATTTT. Translated: CASSPPGRNVQPQHF. The full variable domain, its missing parts supplied by reference TRBV18 and TRBJ1-5, is NAGVMQNPRHLVRRRGQEARLRCSPMKGHSHVYWYRQLPEEGLKFMVYLQKENIIDESGMPKERFSAEFPKEGPSILRIQQVVRGDSAAYFCASSPPGRNVQPQHFGDGTRLSIL.

A word on this clonotype: The junction departs from the called germline gene at one end, perhaps through a read error. The V and J genes are TRBV19 and TRBJ1-1, with D possibly being TRBD1 (5 bases). CDR1 is LNHDA and CDR2 is SQIVND in the germline V gene (reference sequence). This CDR3 is built from 13 residues. CDR3 in DNA: TGTGCCAGTTGTATCCAGGGGAACACTGAAGCTTTCTTT. Protein sequence: CASCIQGNTEAFF.

This chain uses TRBV24-1 with TRBJ2-3; 8 nucleotides match TRBD1. Trimming cost V 5 bases and J 2 bases; bases outside gene matches: 17. The CDR3 consists of 19 residues. Germline V gives CDR1 KGHDR, CDR2 SFDVKD. CDR3 sequence (DNA): TGTGCCACCAGTGGTCAAAGGTCGGGCAGGGGGCGAGTCACAGATACGCAGTATTTT. Translated: CATSGQRSGRGRVTDTQYF.

This clonotype was counted ten times or more. This rearrangement joins TRBV18 to TRBJ2-3, with D perhaps TRBD1 (7 bases). The germline V gene encodes CDR1 KGHSH and CDR2 LQKENI. V was trimmed by 3 bases and J by 4 bases, leaving 11 bases between them. CDR3 length equals 14 residues. CDR3 residues: CASSPTGRSDTQYF. As DNA, the CDR3 is TGTGCCAGCTCACCGACAGGGAGGTCAGATACGCAGTATTTT.

There are a few counts of this clonotype. The chain is built from TRBV5-1 and TRBJ2-1; unclear D gene. The V and J ends lost 0 bases and 10 bases respectively, with 8 bases between them. Germline loops: CDR1 SGHRS, CDR2 YFSETQ. This CDR3 spans 12 amino acids. The CDR3 sequence is CASSLATVEQFF. As DNA, the CDR3 is TGCGCCAGCAGCTTGGCCACGGTAGAGCAGTTCTTC.

This chain joins TRBV20-1 and TRBJ2-2, with unresolved D. The V gene lost 0 bases and the J gene lost 3 bases, with 8 bases spanning the gap. The germline V gene encodes CDR1 DFQATT and CDR2 SNEGSKA (reference sequence). The CDR3 is 14 amino acids. The CDR3 region is CSARDGSYTGELFF. DNA of the CDR3: TGCAGTGCTAGAGACGGATCATACACCGGGGAGCTGTTTTTT.

This clonotype was detected ten times or more. Germline and junction disagree at one end, which may indicate a read error. The chain couples TRBV12-3 or TRBV12-4 to TRBJ2-7, with 12 bases aligning to TRBD2. The CDR3 length is 12 residues. The CDR3 protein is CASSSGLAGYDF. Written as DNA, the CDR3 is TGTGCCAGCAGCTCGGGACTAGCGGGTTACGACTTC.

In its sample, this clonotype was seen a few times. The chain couples TRBV28 to TRBJ2-3; 7 positions match TRBD2. Germline V gene lookup returns CDR1 MDHEN and CDR2 SYDVKM. The CDR3 consists of 16 residues. Trimming cost V 4 bases and J 3 bases; bases outside gene matches: 10. The CDR3 DNA reads TGTGCCAGCAGTTCCAGACTAGCTAGTTGGACAGATACGCAGTATTTT. This gives the protein CASSSRLASWTDTQYF.

V and J are TRBV12-3 or TRBV12-4 and TRBJ2-5; 7 bases are a match to TRBD1. V lost 6 bases to trimming and J lost 5 bases; unmatched junction nucleotides: 9. CDR3 length: 14 residues. CDR3 DNA sequence: TGTGCCAGCAGGCTGGGACAGACCCTCGAGACCCAGTACTTC. This gives the protein CASRLGQTLETQYF.

The V and J genes are TRBV4-1 and TRBJ2-2; 7 nucleotides align to TRBD2. The CDR3 has 14 residues. With V trimmed by 4 bases and J by 7 bases, 6 bases remained unmatched. Germline V lookup: CDR1 MGHRA, CDR2 YSYEKL. In nucleotides, the CDR3 is TGCGCCAGCAGCCTGGGACTACCCCACGGGGAGCTGTTTTTT. This gives the protein CASSLGLPHGELFF.

The J gene is TRBJ1-1, the V gene TRBV12-3 or TRBV12-4; possibly TRBD1 for D (5 bases). With 2 bases removed from V and 3 bases from J, the gap between germline ends came to 7 bases. This CDR3 comprises 13 residues. The CDR3 reads CASSLKGHTEAFF. The CDR3 nucleotides are TGTGCCAGCAGTTTAAAGGGGCACACTGAAGCTTTCTTT.

Many counts were recorded for this clonotype. V gene TRBV3-1 combines with J gene TRBJ2-3; D uncertain. Germline V gene sequence: CDR1 LGHDT, CDR2 YNNKEL (reference sequence). The length of the CDR3 is 11 residues. V lost 5 bases and J 6 bases, leaving 6 bases between the germline ends. The CDR3: CASSNFDTQYF. Written as DNA, the CDR3 is TGTGCCAGCAGCAACTTTGATACGCAGTATTTT.